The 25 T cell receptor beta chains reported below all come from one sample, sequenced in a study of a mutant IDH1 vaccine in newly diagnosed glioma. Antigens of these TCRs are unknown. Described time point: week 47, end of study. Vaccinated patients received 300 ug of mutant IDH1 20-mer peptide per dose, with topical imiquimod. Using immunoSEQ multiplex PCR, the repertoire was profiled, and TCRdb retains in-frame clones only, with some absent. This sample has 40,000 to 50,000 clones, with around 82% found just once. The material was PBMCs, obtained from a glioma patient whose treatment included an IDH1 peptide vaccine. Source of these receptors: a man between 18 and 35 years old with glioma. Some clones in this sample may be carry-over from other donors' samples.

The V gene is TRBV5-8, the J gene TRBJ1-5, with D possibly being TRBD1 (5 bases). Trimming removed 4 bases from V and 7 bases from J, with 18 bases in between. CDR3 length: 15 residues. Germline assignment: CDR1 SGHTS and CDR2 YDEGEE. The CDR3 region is CASSLTRVGRQPQHF. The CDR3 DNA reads TGTGCCAGCAGCCTAACCAGGGTCGGGAGGCAGCCCCAGCATTTT.

CDR3 amino acids: CASSLDWGTNEKLFF. CDR3 DNA: TGTGCCAGCAGCTTAGATTGGGGGACTAATGAAAAACTGTTTTTT. The chain has TRBV7-6 and TRBJ1-4, with a tentative D call TRBD1 (5 bases). Trimming shortened V by 1 base and J by 2 bases, and 8 bases separated the two germline ends. The CDR3 has 15 residues. Germline V gene lookup returns CDR1 SGHVS and CDR2 FNYEAQ.

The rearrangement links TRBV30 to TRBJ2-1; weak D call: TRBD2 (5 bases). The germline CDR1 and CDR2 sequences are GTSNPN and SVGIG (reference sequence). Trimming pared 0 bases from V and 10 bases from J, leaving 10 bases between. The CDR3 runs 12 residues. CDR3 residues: CAWSVPRLEQFF. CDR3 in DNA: TGTGCCTGGAGTGTCCCCAGACTAGAGCAGTTCTTC.

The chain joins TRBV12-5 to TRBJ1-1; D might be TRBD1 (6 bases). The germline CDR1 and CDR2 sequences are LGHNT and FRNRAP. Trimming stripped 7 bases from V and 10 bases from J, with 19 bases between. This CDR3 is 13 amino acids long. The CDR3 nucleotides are TGTGCTAGTGCCCTGTTCGGAGGGGGGGGAGCTTTCTTT. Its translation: CASALFGGGGAFF.

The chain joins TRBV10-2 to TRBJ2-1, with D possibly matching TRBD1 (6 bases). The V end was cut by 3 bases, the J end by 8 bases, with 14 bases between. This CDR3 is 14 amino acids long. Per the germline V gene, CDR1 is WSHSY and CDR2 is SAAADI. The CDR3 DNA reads TGCGCCAGCAGTGAACTAGGGGGAGTATATGAGCAGTTCTTC. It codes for CASSELGGVYEQFF.

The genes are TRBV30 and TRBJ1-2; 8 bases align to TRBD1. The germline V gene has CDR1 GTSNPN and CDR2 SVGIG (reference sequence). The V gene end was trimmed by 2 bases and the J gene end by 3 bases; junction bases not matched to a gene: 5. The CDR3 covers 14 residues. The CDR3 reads CAWSMHRGDYGYTF. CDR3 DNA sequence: TGTGCCTGGAGTATGCACAGGGGGGACTATGGCTACACCTTC.

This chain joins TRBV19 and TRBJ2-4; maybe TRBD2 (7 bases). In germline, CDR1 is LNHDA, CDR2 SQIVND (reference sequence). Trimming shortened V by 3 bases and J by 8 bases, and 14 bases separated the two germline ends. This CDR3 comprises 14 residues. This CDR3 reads CASSMWGGPDIQYF. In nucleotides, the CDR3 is TGTGCCAGTAGTATGTGGGGGGGGCCCGACATTCAGTACTTC.

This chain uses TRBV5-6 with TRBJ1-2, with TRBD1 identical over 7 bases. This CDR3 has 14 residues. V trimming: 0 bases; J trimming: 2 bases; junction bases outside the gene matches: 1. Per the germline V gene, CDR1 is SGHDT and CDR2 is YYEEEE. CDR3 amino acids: CASSLEGANYGYTF. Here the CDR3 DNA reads TGTGCCAGCAGCTTGGAGGGGGCGAACTATGGCTACACCTTC.

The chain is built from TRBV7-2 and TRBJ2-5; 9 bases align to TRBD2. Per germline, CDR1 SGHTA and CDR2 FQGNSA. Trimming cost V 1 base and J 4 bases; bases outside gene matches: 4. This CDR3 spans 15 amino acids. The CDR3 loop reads CASSLGGAGGETQYF. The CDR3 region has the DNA TGTGCCAGCAGCTTAGGGGGAGCGGGAGGAGAGACCCAGTACTTC.

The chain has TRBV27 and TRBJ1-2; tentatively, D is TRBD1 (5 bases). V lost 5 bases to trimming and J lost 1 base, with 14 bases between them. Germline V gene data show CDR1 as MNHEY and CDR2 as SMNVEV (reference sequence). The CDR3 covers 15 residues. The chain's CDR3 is CASSPRGGGNYGYTF. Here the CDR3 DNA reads TGTGCCAGCAGTCCCCGCGGGGGGGGTAACTATGGCTACACCTTC.

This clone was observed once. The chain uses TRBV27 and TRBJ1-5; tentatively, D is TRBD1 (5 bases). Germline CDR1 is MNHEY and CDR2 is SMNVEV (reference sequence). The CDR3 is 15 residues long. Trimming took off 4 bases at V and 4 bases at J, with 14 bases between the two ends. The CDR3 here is CASSSRQGANQPQHF. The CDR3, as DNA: TGTGCCAGCAGTTCCCGCCAGGGCGCAAATCAGCCCCAGCATTTT.

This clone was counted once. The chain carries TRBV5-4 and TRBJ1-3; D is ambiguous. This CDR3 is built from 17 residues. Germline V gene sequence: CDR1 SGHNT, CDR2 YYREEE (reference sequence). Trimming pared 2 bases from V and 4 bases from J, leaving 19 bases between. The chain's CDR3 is CASSFAGGVGSGNTIYF. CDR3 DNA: TGTGCCAGCAGCTTTGCTGGTGGGGTCGGATCAGGAAACACCATATATTTT.

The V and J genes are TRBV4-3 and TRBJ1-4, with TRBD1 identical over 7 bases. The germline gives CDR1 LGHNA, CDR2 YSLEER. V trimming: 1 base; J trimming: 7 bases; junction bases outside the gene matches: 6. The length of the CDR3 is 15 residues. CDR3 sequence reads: CASSQAGRGSEKLFF. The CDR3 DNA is TGCGCCAGCAGCCAAGCAGGCAGGGGGAGTGAAAAACTGTTTTTT.

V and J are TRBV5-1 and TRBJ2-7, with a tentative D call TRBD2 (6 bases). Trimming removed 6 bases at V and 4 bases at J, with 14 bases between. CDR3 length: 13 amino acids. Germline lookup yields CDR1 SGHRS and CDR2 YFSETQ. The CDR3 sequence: CASTPGVGYEQYF. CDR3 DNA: TGCGCCAGCACCCCGGGAGTTGGTTACGAGCAGTACTTC.

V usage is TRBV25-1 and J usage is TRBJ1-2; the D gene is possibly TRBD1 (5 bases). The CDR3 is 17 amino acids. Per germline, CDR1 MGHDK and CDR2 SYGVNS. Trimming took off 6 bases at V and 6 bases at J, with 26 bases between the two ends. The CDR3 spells CASSSRAGWAVLDGYTF. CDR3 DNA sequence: TGTGCCAGCAGCTCCCGGGCAGGGTGGGCCGTTCTAGATGGCTACACCTTC.

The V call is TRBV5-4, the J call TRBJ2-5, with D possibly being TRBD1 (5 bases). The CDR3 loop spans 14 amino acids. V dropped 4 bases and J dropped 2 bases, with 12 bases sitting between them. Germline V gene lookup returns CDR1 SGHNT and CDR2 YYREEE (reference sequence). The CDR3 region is CASSQQVPQETQYF. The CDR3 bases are TGTGCCAGCAGCCAACAGGTACCACAAGAGACCCAGTACTTC.

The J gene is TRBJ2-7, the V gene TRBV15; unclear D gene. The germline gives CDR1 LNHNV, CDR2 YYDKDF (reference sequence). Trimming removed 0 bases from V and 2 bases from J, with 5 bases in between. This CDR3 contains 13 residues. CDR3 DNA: TGTGCCACCAGCAGAGACAGGACCTACGAGCAGTACTTC. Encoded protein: CATSRDRTYEQYF.

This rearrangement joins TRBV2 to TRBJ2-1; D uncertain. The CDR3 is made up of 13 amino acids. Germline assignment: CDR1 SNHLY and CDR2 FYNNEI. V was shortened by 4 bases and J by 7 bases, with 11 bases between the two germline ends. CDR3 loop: CASSGVPLNEQFF. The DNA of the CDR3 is TGTGCCAGCAGTGGGGTGCCCCTTAATGAGCAGTTCTTC.

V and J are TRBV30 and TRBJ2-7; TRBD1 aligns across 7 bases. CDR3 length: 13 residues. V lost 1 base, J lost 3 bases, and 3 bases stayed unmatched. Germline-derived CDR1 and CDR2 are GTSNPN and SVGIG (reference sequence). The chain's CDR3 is CAWSGGGGYEQYF. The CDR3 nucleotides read TGTGCCTGGAGTGGAGGGGGCGGCTACGAGCAGTACTTC. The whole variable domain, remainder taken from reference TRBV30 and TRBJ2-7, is SQTIHQWPATLVQPVGSPLSLECTVEGTSNPNLYWYRQAAGRGLQLLFYSVGIGQISSEVPQNLSASRPQDRQFILSSKKLLLSDSGFYLCAWSGGGGYEQYFGPGTRLTVT.

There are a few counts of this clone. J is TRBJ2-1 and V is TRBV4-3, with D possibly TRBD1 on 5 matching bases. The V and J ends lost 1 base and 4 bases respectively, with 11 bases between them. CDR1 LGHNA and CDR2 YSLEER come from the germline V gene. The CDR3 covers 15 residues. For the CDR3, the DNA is TGCGCCAGCAGCCAAGGGGGCTCCCTGTACAATGAGCAGTTCTTC. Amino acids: CASSQGGSLYNEQFF.

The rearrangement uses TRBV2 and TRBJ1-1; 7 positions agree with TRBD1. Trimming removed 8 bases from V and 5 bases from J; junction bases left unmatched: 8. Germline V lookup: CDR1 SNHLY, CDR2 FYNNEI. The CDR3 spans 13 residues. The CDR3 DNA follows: TGTGCCAGCGGAGACAGGGCGGAGACTGAAGCTTTCTTT. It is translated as CASGDRAETEAFF.

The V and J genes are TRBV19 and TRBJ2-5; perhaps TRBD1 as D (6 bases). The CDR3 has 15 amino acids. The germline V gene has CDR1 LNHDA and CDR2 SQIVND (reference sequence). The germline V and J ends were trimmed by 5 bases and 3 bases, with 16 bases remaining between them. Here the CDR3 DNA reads TGTGCCAGTAGTGCCTGGACAGTTAGCAAAGAGACCCAGTACTTC. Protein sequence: CASSAWTVSKETQYF.

CDR3: CASSRGEGGPWDEQFF. The CDR3 nucleotides are TGCGCCAGCAGCCGTGGGGAGGGAGGGCCTTGGGATGAGCAGTTCTTC. The gene calls are TRBV4-3 and TRBJ2-1, with 7 bases fitting TRBD2. V was pared by 4 bases and J by 8 bases, with 14 bases of the junction left unmatched. From germline, CDR1 is LGHNA and CDR2 YSLEER. The CDR3 consists of 16 residues.

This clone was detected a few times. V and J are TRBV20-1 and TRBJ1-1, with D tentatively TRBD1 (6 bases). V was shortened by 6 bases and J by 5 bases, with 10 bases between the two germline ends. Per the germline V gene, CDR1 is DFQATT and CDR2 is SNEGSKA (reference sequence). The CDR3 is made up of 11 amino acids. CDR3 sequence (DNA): TGCAGTGCAGGGAGGGGGACTGAAGCTTTCTTT. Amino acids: CSAGRGTEAFF.

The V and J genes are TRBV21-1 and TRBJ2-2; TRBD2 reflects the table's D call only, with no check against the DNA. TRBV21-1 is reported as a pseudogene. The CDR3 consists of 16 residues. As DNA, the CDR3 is TGTGCCAGCAGCCGGAGCGGGGTTCGGATACCCGGGGAGCTGTTTTTT. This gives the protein CASSRSGVRIPGELFF.